This TCR beta chain originates from a study of blood T cell repertoires in COVID-19. Overall study: In each case, the material was cDNA or gDNA derived from T cells, B-cell-depleted T cells, or PBMCs.

As handled by the study authors: The authors estimated nucleated cell counts from reference gene primer amplification. Measured with immunoSEQ multiplex PCR; TCRdb has only the in-frame clones, and not every one. Clone size and V and J calls were adopted from that table, with D and trimming inferred from the DNA. The sample holds about 260,000 clones, approximately 92% seen once. Cohorts were determined from participant-reported clinical history. Recovered Cohort 3 donors showed two negative PCRs, clearance, or symptom resolution. Germline V lookup: CDR1 MGHRA, CDR2 YSYEKL. This CDR3 spans 16 amino acids. Germline trimming cut 5 bases from V and 1 base from J; bases unmatched to any gene: 8.

The chain has TRBV4-1 and TRBJ1-2; 9 nucleotides align to TRBD1. The source is a woman aged 18 to 35 who had recovered from COVID-19. Input material: PBMCs or T cells enriched from blood (not recorded which). The CDR3 is CASSKDRGEGNYGYTF. CDR3 DNA: TGCGCCAGCAGCAAGGACAGGGGAGAGGGTAACTATGGCTACACCTTC.